A selection of T cell receptor beta chains follows, all from one sample in a study of T cell repertoires in cytomegalovirus infection. Each CDR3 protein gets one entry after TCRdb re-called the reads with MiXCR. The table includes roughly 76,000 distinct CDR3 sequences, roughly 3.7% detected once. Sequencing was performed on PBMCs. The source is a human donor in good health (CMV status not recorded). Some clones in this sample may be carry-over from other donors' samples. Both conserved end residues are part of each CDR3. D genes are given only for firm matches. Not every row has a clone size; where given, it reads once, few, many or a size class.

D gene,J gene,V gene,clone size,CDR3 protein,CDR3 DNA
TRBD1,TRBJ2-1,TRBV29-1,many,CSAGTDYNEQFF,TGCAGCGCCGGGACAGACTACAATGAGCAGTTCTTC
TRBD1,TRBJ2-3,TRBV28,many,CASILVQGADTQYF,TGTGCCAGCATCCTCGTTCAGGGGGCAGATACGCAGTATTTT
-,TRBJ1-2,TRBV28,many,CASSLLTVLNYGYTF,TGTGCCAGCAGTCTGCTGACGGTTCTCAACTATGGCTACACCTTC
-,TRBJ1-1,TRBV6-5,many,CASSRAGGALTEAFF,TGTGCCAGCAGTCGTGCTGGAGGGGCGCTGACTGAAGCTTTCTTT
TRBD1,TRBJ1-5,TRBV6-1,many,CASRNIEGALQPQHF,TGTGCCAGCCGGAATATTGAGGGGGCGCTTCAGCCCCAGCATTTT
TRBD1,TRBJ1-2,TRBV12-3/TRBV12-4,many,CASSPGDRADYGYTF,TGTGCCAGCAGTCCGGGGGACAGGGCGGATTATGGCTACACCTTC
TRBD1,TRBJ1-1,TRBV20-1,many,CSARPTGMANTEAFF,TGCAGTGCTAGACCGACAGGGATGGCGAACACTGAAGCTTTCTTT
-,TRBJ1-6,TRBV6-1,many,CASSGPRGGYSPLHF,TGTGCCAGCAGTGGCCCCCGGGGCGGCTATTCACCCCTCCACTTT
TRBD1,TRBJ2-7,TRBV5-5,many,CVSSPGQGSFIYEQYF,TGTGTCAGCAGCCCAGGACAGGGGTCTTTTATCTACGAGCAGTACTTC
-,TRBJ1-2,TRBV28,-,CASSSNPPSNGYTF,TGTGCCAGCAGTTCTAACCCACCCTCGAACGGCTACACCTTC
-,TRBJ1-4,TRBV11-2,many,CASSPGQLGANEKLFF,TGTGCCAGCAGCCCCGGACAGTTGGGGGCTAATGAAAAACTGTTTTTT